The 20 T cell receptor beta chains reported below all come from one sample, sequenced in a study of shared clonotypes between healthy human individuals. Clones were read by immunoSEQ multiplex PCR, and TCRdb kept only the in-frame ones, dropping some. The sample yields some 2 million clones, approximately 94% seen once. CD45RO-negative CD8 cells positively selected for CCR7 made up the naive population, which excluded terminally differentiated effector memory CD45RA+ cells. Specimen: naive CD8+ T cells sorted from blood. The source of these receptors is a young man in good health.

The chain links TRBV5-6 to TRBJ2-7; a weak D match, TRBD2 (5 bases). V was shortened by 5 bases and J by 2 bases, with 14 bases between the two germline ends. Germline assignment: CDR1 SGHDT and CDR2 YYEEEE. The CDR3 consists of 14 residues. The CDR3 coding sequence is TGTGCCAGCAGATTTTTCTCCGGGACCTACGAGCAGTACTTC. Amino acid sequence: CASRFFSGTYEQYF.

V gene TRBV2 combines with J gene TRBJ2-5; 7 bases line up with TRBD2. With V trimmed by 3 bases and J by 0 bases, 7 bases remained unmatched. CDR3 length: 16 amino acids. CDR1 is SNHLY, CDR2 FYNNEI, per germline. The CDR3 is CASSDPGGGYQETQYF. The CDR3 DNA reads as TGTGCCAGCAGTGACCCGGGGGGTGGGTACCAAGAGACCCAGTACTTC.

The chain links TRBV7-9 to TRBJ2-7, with D unresolved. V shed 2 bases and J shed 7 bases, with 9 bases lying between them. This CDR3 is 12 amino acids long. Germline V lookup: CDR1 SEHNR, CDR2 FQNEAQ (reference sequence). CDR3 in DNA: TGTGCCAGCAGCTTAATGGGAACTGAGCAGTACTTC. Translation: CASSLMGTEQYF.

This clone was counted between two and nine times. The chain combines TRBV27 with TRBJ2-7; the match to TRBD2 covers 11 bases. CDR1 is MNHEY, CDR2 SMNVEV, per germline (reference sequence). J was trimmed by 3 bases and V by 5 bases; bases with no gene match: 3. This CDR3 spans 14 amino acids. CDR3 sequence (DNA): TGTGCCAGCAGTACCGGGACTAGCGGCTACGAGCAGTACTTC. It yields the protein CASSTGTSGYEQYF.

The gene calls are TRBV29-1 and TRBJ2-7, with 10 bases fitting TRBD1. This CDR3 is built from 14 residues. CDR1 SQVTM and CDR2 ANQGSEA come from the germline V gene. Trimming cost V 4 bases and J 3 bases; bases outside gene matches: 6. The CDR3 here is CSVAETGGFYEQYF. CDR3 in DNA: TGCAGCGTTGCCGAGACAGGGGGCTTCTACGAGCAGTACTTC.

The chain is built from TRBV5-4 and TRBJ2-1; perhaps TRBD1 as D (5 bases). CDR1 is SGHNT and CDR2 is YYREEE in the germline V gene (reference sequence). The CDR3 is 13 residues long. V lost 1 base, J lost 6 bases, and 8 bases lay in between. This chain's CDR3 is CASSLTGTNEQFF. In nucleotides, the CDR3 is TGTGCCAGCAGCTTGACAGGTACCAATGAGCAGTTCTTC.

J is TRBJ1-2 and V is TRBV27, with TRBD1 matching 7 bases. From germline, CDR1 is MNHEY and CDR2 SMNVEV (reference sequence). Trimming at V came to 0 bases and at J to 8 bases, leaving 6 bases not matched to a gene. The CDR3 contains 14 residues. CDR3 DNA: TGTGCCAGCAGTTTATCTGACAGGGTTGAGGGCTACACCTTC. Translating gives CASSLSDRVEGYTF.

The V call is TRBV7-8, the J call TRBJ2-7; 9 bases are a match to TRBD2. The V and J ends lost 5 bases and 3 bases, in that order; junction bases with no gene match: 5. Germline CDR1 SGHVS, CDR2 FQNEAQ. This CDR3 has 14 residues. Here the CDR3 reads CASSHLAGDYEQYF. Here the CDR3 DNA reads TGTGCCAGCAGCCACTTAGCGGGGGACTACGAGCAGTACTTC.

The V call is TRBV10-3, the J call TRBJ1-2; unclear D gene. V shed 0 bases and J shed 5 bases, with 10 bases lying between them. Germline loops: CDR1 ENHRY, CDR2 SYGVKD. This CDR3 contains 14 residues. In DNA, the CDR3 is TGTGCCATCAGTGAGTCAGCAGGTGGATATGGCTACACCTTC. It encodes CAISESAGGYGYTF.

The chain has TRBV11-1 and TRBJ2-1; the D is unclear. The germline CDR1 and CDR2 sequences are SGHAT and FQDESV (reference sequence). Trimming removed 5 bases from V and 1 base from J, with 12 bases in between. The CDR3 is 15 residues long. This CDR3 reads CASSPSGSSYNEQFF. In nucleotides, the CDR3 is TGTGCCAGCAGCCCCTCAGGTTCTTCCTACAATGAGCAGTTCTTC. The whole variable domain, remainder taken from reference TRBV11-1 and TRBJ2-1, is EAEVAQSPRYKITEKSQAVAFWCDPISGHATLYWYRQILGQGPELLVQFQDESVVDDSQLPKDRFSAERLKGVDSTLKIQPAELGDSAMYLCASSPSGSSYNEQFFGPGTRLTVL.

CDR3 nucleotides: TGTGCCAGCAGTATGACAGTGAACACTGAAGCTTTCTTT. It encodes CASSMTVNTEAFF. This chain links TRBV27 with TRBJ1-1, with D tentatively TRBD1 (5 bases). Trimming took 5 bases from V and 0 from J, leaving 7 bases between them. This CDR3 is 13 amino acids long. The V gene's germline CDR1 is MNHEY and CDR2 SMNVEV (reference sequence).

The CDR3 region is CASSPGQGGEQYF. Here the CDR3 DNA reads TGTGCCAGCAGCCCGGGACAGGGTGGCGAGCAGTACTTC. The rearrangement uses TRBV6-5 and TRBJ2-7, with TRBD1 identical over 9 bases. The CDR3 is 13 amino acids. Germline CDR1 MNHEY, CDR2 SVGAGI. J lost 6 bases, V lost 6 bases, and 6 bases had no gene match.

This sequence joins TRBV21-1 and TRBJ2-7; whether TRBD2, the table's D call, matches the DNA was not checked. TRBV21-1 is recorded as a pseudogene. CDR3 size: 16 residues. The CDR3 DNA is TGTGCCAGCAGCCCCCCGGGGGGCGGGGGATCCTACGAGCAGTACTTC. It encodes CASSPPGGGGSYEQYF.

The chain links TRBV5-1 to TRBJ1-6, with 11 bases identical to TRBD1. The CDR3 is made up of 18 amino acids. Germline-derived CDR1 and CDR2 are SGHRS and YFSETQ. V was pared by 0 bases and J by 8 bases, with 10 bases of the junction left unmatched. CDR3 bases: TGCGCCAGCAGCTTGGCGGGGACAGGGGGAATTCTGCATTCACCCCTCCACTTT. Translating it yields CASSLAGTGGILHSPLHF. The whole variable domain, remainder taken from reference TRBV5-1 and TRBJ1-6, is KAGVTQTPRYLIKTRGQQVTLSCSPISGHRSVSWYQQTPGQGLQFLFEYFSETQRNKGNFPGRFSGRQFSNSRSEMNVSTLELGDSALYLCASSLAGTGGILHSPLHFGNGTRLTVT.

This clone was seen only once. V and J are TRBV27 and TRBJ2-7; 8 bases fit TRBD2. J lost 4 bases, V lost 5 bases, and 10 bases had no gene match. Germline V gives CDR1 MNHEY, CDR2 SMNVEV (reference sequence). This CDR3 is 15 amino acids long. CDR3 residues: CASSPLAGLRYEQYF. CDR3 DNA sequence: TGTGCCAGCAGTCCCTTAGCGGGATTAAGATACGAGCAGTACTTC.

The chain's CDR3 is CASSSGLGGEQYF. The CDR3 DNA sequence: TGTGCCAGCAGCTCCGGACTAGGGGGCGAGCAGTACTTC. The V call is TRBV11-2, the J call TRBJ2-7, with D perhaps TRBD2 (7 bases). The CDR3 runs to 13 residues. CDR1 is SGHAT and CDR2 is FQNNGV in the germline V gene. Trimming left V 4 bases short and J 6 bases short, with 13 bases between.

The CDR3 nucleotides are TGCGCCAGCAGCCAAGATTTGGCTAGCGGGGTATACGAGCAGTACTTC. It translates to CASSQDLASGVYEQYF. The V gene is TRBV4-3, the J gene TRBJ2-7, with 9 bases identical to TRBD2. This CDR3 contains 16 residues. Germline assignment: CDR1 LGHNA and CDR2 YSLEER. J lost 4 bases, V lost 0 bases, and 7 bases had no gene match.

About this clone: Distinct nucleotide sequences in the sample also encode this CDR3. The V call is TRBV11-2, the J call TRBJ2-7; TRBD1 aligns across 7 bases. This CDR3 is built from 15 residues. With 0 bases clipped from V and 0 bases from J, the junction kept 2 bases outside the gene matches. In germline, CDR1 is SGHAT, CDR2 FQNNGV. The CDR3 DNA sequence: TGTGCCAGCAGCTTAGAGGGACAGAGCTCCTACGAGCAGTACTTC. This translates into CASSLEGQSSYEQYF.

The chain couples TRBV28 to TRBJ2-7; TRBD1 aligns across 9 bases. In germline, CDR1 is MDHEN, CDR2 SYDVKM. This CDR3 is built from 16 residues. J was trimmed by 4 bases and V by 6 bases; bases with no gene match: 13. The CDR3 protein is CASSLKPGTGSYEQYF. CDR3 DNA: TGTGCCAGCAGCCTCAAACCCGGGACAGGGAGTTACGAGCAGTACTTC.

V usage is TRBV28 and J usage is TRBJ2-5; TRBD1 or TRBD2 may be the D gene (5 bases each). In germline, CDR1 is MDHEN, CDR2 SYDVKM. The CDR3 length is 16 residues. Trimming left V 8 bases short and J 2 bases short, with 21 bases between. CDR3 bases: TGTGCCAGCTCCAATTGGGACGACCTGGAACAAGAGACCCAGTACTTC. This sequence encodes CASSNWDDLEQETQYF.